These 29 T cell receptor beta chains came from one sample sequenced in a study of T-cell memory formation after mild COVID-19. Each CDR3 protein gets one entry after TCRdb re-called the 5' RACE reads with MiXCR. The repertoire consists of roughly 150,000 distinct CDR3 sequences, with about 14% occurring once and the leading ten covering 11% to 15%. Sequencing used PBMCs or a T cell subset sorted from them (not recorded which). These receptors originate from an adult woman who had mild COVID-19 (a few samples of this study predate the infection). Cell type and time point are not known.

The V and J genes are TRBV12-3 or TRBV12-4 and TRBJ2-3; D is perhaps TRBD2 (6 bases). This CDR3 is 15 amino acids long. The germline V and J ends were trimmed by 6 bases and 4 bases, with 17 bases remaining between them. Here the CDR3 reads CASSRLGTAADTQYF. CDR3 DNA sequence: TGTGCCAGCAGCCGCCTAGGGACTGCGGCAGATACGCAGTATTTT.

V is TRBV12-3 or TRBV12-4 and J is TRBJ2-3, with 7 bases lining up with TRBD2. Trimming cost V 6 bases and J 1 base; bases outside gene matches: 10. The CDR3 totals 16 residues. The CDR3 loop is CASSRGLGGGTDTQYF. CDR3 nucleotide sequence: TGTGCCAGCAGCCGTGGACTAGGCGGGGGCACAGATACGCAGTATTTT.

The chain employs TRBV5-1 and TRBJ1-4, with D uncertain. The germline V gene encodes CDR1 SGHRS and CDR2 YFSETQ. V gave up 0 bases and J gave up 5 bases, with 14 bases separating them. The CDR3 has 16 amino acids. CDR3 DNA: TGCGCCAGCAGCTTGGTCCCAGGCGCCGGCAATGAAAAACTGTTTTTT. This gives the protein CASSLVPGAGNEKLFF.

The chain has TRBV14 and TRBJ2-7, with D maybe TRBD1 (5 bases). CDR1 is SGHDN and CDR2 is FVKESK in the germline V gene. CDR3 size: 15 residues. Trimming shortened V by 1 base and J by 2 bases, and 12 bases separated the two germline ends. CDR3 bases: TGTGCCAGCAGCCAAGGGCTGGGGCAAACCTACGAGCAGTACTTC. It translates to CASSQGLGQTYEQYF.

V gene TRBV2 combines with J gene TRBJ2-2, with 14 bases lining up with TRBD2. The V gene's germline CDR1 is SNHLY and CDR2 FYNNEI. The CDR3 loop spans 16 amino acids. V gave up 3 bases and J gave up 6 bases; unmatched junction bases: 3. The CDR3 region has the DNA TGTGCCAGCAGTGACCCGGGACTAGCGGGGGCCGGGGAGCTGTTTTTT. Translated, it gives CASSDPGLAGAGELFF.

This clonotype was found a few times. V usage is TRBV12-3 or TRBV12-4 and J usage is TRBJ1-2, with D maybe TRBD1 (5 bases). The CDR3 has 15 amino acids. V lost 5 bases, J lost 8 bases, and 21 bases lay in between. The CDR3 region has the DNA TGTGCCAGCAGTCCCCACAATAAGGGGATCGGGGGCTACACCTTC. Its translation: CASSPHNKGIGGYTF.

This clonotype was counted ten times or more. The gene calls are TRBV20-1 and TRBJ1-1, with 9 bases aligning to TRBD1. This CDR3 has 15 residues. Losses at the gene ends were 0 bases for V and 3 bases for J; bases not matched to a gene: 5. In germline, CDR1 is DFQATT, CDR2 SNEGSKA (reference sequence). The CDR3 nucleotides read TGCAGTGCTAGAGAACAGGGGGCCTTGGACACTGAAGCTTTCTTT. Translating it yields CSAREQGALDTEAFF.

The V call is TRBV4-3, the J call TRBJ2-4; 9 nucleotides line up with TRBD2. Unmatched junction bases numbered 18, after V lost 1 base and J lost 8 bases. The CDR3 totals 19 residues. The germline V gene has CDR1 LGHNA and CDR2 YSLEER. The CDR3 DNA is TGCGCCAGCAGCCAAGTCCCCCTGATTCTAGCGGGACGTCGGTACATTCAGTACTTC. The encoded protein is CASSQVPLILAGRRYIQYF.

This clonotype came up a few times. The gene calls are TRBV7-9 and TRBJ2-2; D call uncertain. The CDR3 loop spans 15 amino acids. Per the germline V gene, CDR1 is SEHNR and CDR2 is FQNEAQ (reference sequence). Trimming left V 0 bases short and J 0 bases short, with 5 bases between. CDR3 amino acids: CASSLADANTGELFF. CDR3 sequence (DNA): TGTGCCAGCAGCTTAGCGGATGCGAACACCGGGGAGCTGTTTTTT.

This clonotype occurred a few times. This chain joins TRBV20-1 and TRBJ2-7; no definite D call. The CDR3 extends over 14 amino acids. The V gene lost 0 bases and the J gene lost 2 bases, with 11 bases spanning the gap. CDR1 is DFQATT and CDR2 is SNEGSKA in the germline V gene (reference sequence). For the CDR3, the DNA is TGCAGTGCTAGAGACCCTACCGTAGCCTACGAGCAGTACTTC. This encodes CSARDPTVAYEQYF.

This clonotype has only a few counts. This chain connects TRBV5-1 to TRBJ2-3; 15 positions agree with TRBD2. Trimming at V came to 7 bases and at J to 4 bases, leaving 10 bases not matched to a gene. Germline CDR1 is SGHRS and CDR2 is YFSETQ. CDR3 length equals 17 residues. DNA of the CDR3: TGCGCCAGCTCCGTACGGACTAGCGGGGGGGCACCAGATACGCAGTATTTT. Translated, it gives CASSVRTSGGAPDTQYF.

In this sample, this clonotype turned up a few times. The V gene is TRBV18, the J gene TRBJ2-3; 10 positions agree with TRBD2. This CDR3 comprises 16 residues. V shed 3 bases and J 0 bases; nucleotides not matched to a gene: 3. CDR1 is KGHSH, CDR2 LQKENI, per germline. CDR3 protein: CASSPMTSGSTDTQYF. The DNA of the CDR3 is TGTGCCAGCTCACCTATGACTAGCGGGAGCACAGATACGCAGTATTTT.

This clonotype was counted a few times. This chain joins TRBV25-1 and TRBJ2-7; no firm D call. Germline V lookup: CDR1 MGHDK, CDR2 SYGVNS. Trimming removed 6 bases from V and 0 bases from J, with 18 bases in between. The CDR3 consists of 16 residues. CDR3 in amino acids: CASSPKIASTSYEQYF. DNA of the CDR3: TGTGCCAGCAGCCCCAAGATCGCATCCACCTCCTACGAGCAGTACTTC.

There are many counts of this clonotype. The CDR3 region has the DNA TGTGCCAGCAGGGCTAGCGGGAGTACGAACACCGGGGAGCTGTTTTTT. This sequence encodes CASRASGSTNTGELFF. V and J are TRBV12-3 or TRBV12-4 and TRBJ2-2; 10 bases are a match to TRBD2. The junction had 4 bases not matched to a gene; V was cut back by 6 bases and J by 0 bases. The CDR3 is made up of 16 amino acids.

This clonotype was picked up a small number of times. V gene TRBV7-9 combines with J gene TRBJ2-7; TRBD1 agrees at 9 bases. V lost 4 bases to trimming and J lost 2 bases; unmatched junction nucleotides: 9. Germline assignment: CDR1 SEHNR and CDR2 FQNEAQ (reference sequence). The CDR3 consists of 16 residues. CDR3 amino acids: CASSYQPGQGTYEQYF. CDR3 sequence (DNA): TGTGCCAGCAGCTATCAGCCGGGACAGGGTACCTACGAGCAGTACTTC. Based on the CDR3 plus reference TRBV7-9 and TRBJ2-7, the full variable domain is DTGVSQNPRHKITKRGQNVTFRCDPISEHNRLYWYRQTLGQGPEFLTYFQNEAQLEKSRLLSDRFSAERPKGSFSTLEIQRTEQGDSAMYLCASSYQPGQGTYEQYFGPGTRLTVT.

The rearrangement uses TRBV4-3 and TRBJ2-5, with D uncertain. Trimming removed 1 base from V and 2 bases from J, with 8 bases in between. Per germline, CDR1 LGHNA and CDR2 YSLEER. This CDR3 has 14 residues. DNA for the CDR3: TGCGCCAGCAGCCAAGCCAGGAGACAAGAGACCCAGTACTTC. Protein: CASSQARRQETQYF.

The chain links TRBV7-8 to TRBJ2-1; TRBD1 agrees at 8 bases. The CDR3 totals 20 residues. Germline assignment: CDR1 SGHVS and CDR2 FQNEAQ. The trim removed 1 base at V and 5 bases at J, leaving 19 bases unmatched. CDR3 sequence: CASSLGVYGTGTIHHNEQFF. CDR3 DNA sequence: TGTGCCAGCAGCTTAGGCGTATACGGGACAGGAACTATCCACCACAATGAGCAGTTCTTC.

The chain has TRBV1 and TRBJ1-6. TRBV1 counts as a pseudogene. The CDR3 is made up of 21 amino acids. The CDR3: CTSSQEVRGPIPSSYNSPLHF. For the CDR3, the DNA is TGCACCAGCAGCCAAGAAGTCCGGGGACCCATTCCTAGCTCCTATAATTCACCCCTCCACTTT.

V and J are TRBV20-1 and TRBJ2-2, with 9 bases identical to TRBD1. Germline V gene data show CDR1 as DFQATT and CDR2 as SNEGSKA (reference sequence). The V gene end was trimmed by 6 bases and the J gene end by 4 bases; junction bases not matched to a gene: 3. The CDR3 spans 13 residues. The CDR3 DNA reads as TGCAGTGCCCCGGACAGGGGCACCGGGGAGCTGTTTTTT. Translation: CSAPDRGTGELFF.

This clonotype turned up a few times. V and J are TRBV7-6 and TRBJ2-1, with D perhaps matching TRBD2 (6 bases). V was pared by 3 bases and J by 7 bases, with 10 bases between. Per germline, CDR1 SGHVS and CDR2 FNYEAQ. The CDR3 extends over 13 amino acids. CDR3 sequence reads: CASSLFGGNEQFF. CDR3 DNA sequence: TGTGCCAGCAGCTTGTTCGGAGGGAATGAGCAGTTCTTC.

This clonotype was seen a few times. This rearrangement joins TRBV11-2 to TRBJ2-1; 10 bases align to TRBD2. The CDR3 is 15 residues long. Germline CDR1 and CDR2: SGHAT and FQNNGV. The junction had 7 bases not matched to a gene; V was cut back by 7 bases and J by 4 bases. The CDR3 DNA reads TGTGCCAGCACTGAACTAGCGGGGATTTACAATGAGCAGTTCTTC. This gives the protein CASTELAGIYNEQFF.

The chain uses TRBV20-1 and TRBJ1-5; D is uncertain. CDR1 DFQATT and CDR2 SNEGSKA come from the germline V gene (reference sequence). Trimming stripped 5 bases from V and 0 bases from J, with 14 bases between. This CDR3 contains 15 residues. The CDR3: CSAPRAPNSNQPQHF. In DNA form, the CDR3 reads TGCAGTGCTCCTCGGGCCCCGAATAGCAATCAGCCCCAGCATTTT.

This chain uses TRBV5-6 with TRBJ2-3; tentatively, D is TRBD1 (6 bases). Trimming took 2 bases from V and 0 from J, leaving 13 bases between them. The CDR3 totals 16 residues. The germline CDR1 and CDR2 sequences are SGHDT and YYEEEE. The CDR3 is CASSLKQGVSTDTQYF. CDR3 DNA: TGTGCCAGCAGCTTAAAACAGGGCGTGAGCACAGATACGCAGTATTTT.

This chain connects TRBV5-1 to TRBJ2-1; 7 bases map to TRBD1. After removal of 0 bases from V and 9 bases from J, the junction contained 6 bases not matched to a gene. The CDR3 sequence is 14 residues long. Germline CDR1 and CDR2: SGHRS and YFSETQ. The CDR3 region has the DNA TGCGCCAGCAGCTTGGGGACAGGTCCCGGTGAGCAGTTCTTC. As protein: CASSLGTGPGEQFF. The full variable domain, its missing parts supplied by reference TRBV5-1 and TRBJ2-1, is KAGVTQTPRYLIKTRGQQVTLSCSPISGHRSVSWYQQTPGQGLQFLFEYFSETQRNKGNFPGRFSGRQFSNSRSEMNVSTLELGDSALYLCASSLGTGPGEQFFGPGTRLTVL.

J is TRBJ2-1 and V is TRBV13; 9 bases line up with TRBD1. Per the germline V gene, CDR1 is PRHDT and CDR2 is FYEKMQ (reference sequence). This CDR3 has 14 residues. V gave up 4 bases and J gave up 9 bases; unmatched junction bases: 7. The CDR3 region is CASSSTTGGSEQFF. CDR3 in DNA: TGTGCCAGCAGCTCGACGACAGGGGGAAGTGAGCAGTTCTTC.

The V gene is TRBV9, the J gene TRBJ2-6; D gene unclear. The V end was cut by 1 base, the J end by 0 bases, with 5 bases between. The CDR3 sequence is 15 residues long. From germline, CDR1 is SGDLS and CDR2 YYNGEE. CDR3 loop: CASSVRISGANVLTF. CDR3 nucleotide sequence: TGTGCCAGCAGCGTAAGGATCTCTGGGGCCAACGTCCTGACTTTC.

This clonotype was seen a handful of times. The V and J genes are TRBV7-8 and TRBJ2-1; weak D call: TRBD2 (6 bases). Germline V gene sequence: CDR1 SGHVS, CDR2 FQNEAQ. The CDR3 totals 15 residues. V lost 5 bases to trimming and J lost 5 bases, with 16 bases between them. The CDR3 bases are TGTGCCAGCAGCGCGGGACTGCTAAATCACAATGAGCAGTTCTTC. Translation gives CASSAGLLNHNEQFF.

This clonotype was picked up a small number of times. This chain links TRBV4-3 with TRBJ1-2, with a possible D match to TRBD1 (5 bases). Trimming removed 4 bases at V and 4 bases at J, with 10 bases between. CDR3 length equals 13 residues. The germline gives CDR1 LGHNA, CDR2 YSLEER. CDR3 protein: CASSRVGTYGYTF. The CDR3, as DNA: TGCGCCAGCAGCCGGGTCGGGACCTATGGCTACACCTTC.

This clonotype was observed a few times. The rearrangement joins TRBV20-1 to TRBJ1-6; 8 bases align to TRBD1. The CDR3 contains 14 residues. Germline V gives CDR1 DFQATT, CDR2 SNEGSKA (reference sequence). CDR3 in amino acids: CRRQGSSYNSPLHF. CDR3 sequence (DNA): TGCAGACGACAGGGGAGCTCCTATAATTCACCCCTCCACTTT.